Below are 13 T cell receptor beta chains sequenced from a single sample in a study of OX40 agonist ivuxolimab in advanced cancers. Some clones are missing from TCRdb's copy, which holds only in-frame ones; the method was immunoSEQ multiplex PCR. This table holds about 37,000 clones, 75% to 90% found once. Sequencing was performed on CD4+ or CD8+ T cells sorted from blood, taken in a trial of the OX40 agonist ivuxolimab. The receptors stem from an adult with an advanced solid tumor such as melanoma, head and neck, liver or kidney cancer.

The chain uses TRBV7-9 and TRBJ2-3; the D gene is possibly TRBD2 (6 bases). CDR3 size: 15 residues. Germline CDR1 and CDR2: SEHNR and FQNEAQ (reference sequence). Trimming left V 4 bases short and J 4 bases short, with 15 bases between. The CDR3 reads CASSSRWRAADTQYF. The CDR3 DNA is TGTGCCAGCAGCTCCCGGTGGAGGGCGGCAGATACGCAGTATTTT.

This chain links TRBV27 with TRBJ2-1, with D perhaps TRBD2 (5 bases). CDR1 is MNHEY and CDR2 is SMNVEV in the germline V gene (reference sequence). There are 16 residues in the CDR3. V lost 4 bases, J lost 7 bases, and 20 bases lay in between. DNA of the CDR3: TGTGCCAGCAGTTCCGGCGACGTCGTTTCGGGAAATGAGCAGTTCTTC. Translation gives CASSSGDVVSGNEQFF.

This clone has more than one count but fewer than ten. The rearrangement joins TRBV28 to TRBJ1-2, with D hard to call. Germline CDR1 reads MDHEN; CDR2 reads SYDVKM. This CDR3 has 15 amino acids. V was trimmed by 0 bases and J by 0 bases, leaving 8 bases between them. The CDR3 DNA reads TGTGCCAGCAGTTTATGGCCATCTTCTAACTATGGCTACACCTTC. Amino acid sequence: CASSLWPSSNYGYTF.

V is TRBV5-4 and J is TRBJ2-5, with D maybe TRBD2 (5 bases). In germline, CDR1 is SGHNT, CDR2 YYREEE (reference sequence). Trimming left V 3 bases short and J 5 bases short, with 23 bases between. This CDR3 spans 17 amino acids. The CDR3 nucleotides read TGTGCCAGCAGCTCGGGCGGGTCTCCTCCCCCGGGGGAGACCCAGTACTTC. This codes for CASSSGGSPPPGETQYF.

The J gene is TRBJ1-1, the V gene TRBV6-5; no reliable D call. V gave up 2 bases and J gave up 1 base, with 2 bases separating them. There are 12 residues in the CDR3. CDR1 and CDR2 from the germline V gene are MNHEY and SVGAGI. CDR3 nucleotides: TGTGCCAGCAGTTACAGGAACACTGAAGCTTTCTTT. It translates to CASSYRNTEAFF.

The chain is built from TRBV7-2 and TRBJ1-1, with a tentative D call TRBD1 (5 bases). This CDR3 spans 15 amino acids. Germline CDR1 reads SGHTA; CDR2 reads FQGNSA. Trimming stripped 0 bases from V and 2 bases from J, with 10 bases between. This CDR3 reads CASSLAQWGNTEAFF. DNA of the CDR3: TGTGCCAGCAGCTTAGCGCAGTGGGGCAACACTGAAGCTTTCTTT. The full variable domain, rest sourced from reference TRBV7-2 and TRBJ1-1, is GAGVSQSPSNKVTEKGKDVELRCDPISGHTALYWYRQSLGQGLEFLIYFQGNSAPDKSGLPSDRFSAERTGGSVSTLTIQRTQQEDSAVYLCASSLAQWGNTEAFFGQGTRLTVV.

The genes are TRBV29-1 and TRBJ1-1; D might be TRBD1 (5 bases). V lost 7 bases and J 1 base, leaving 10 bases between the germline ends. The CDR3 spans 12 residues. The germline CDR1 and CDR2 sequences are SQVTM and ANQGSEA. Here the CDR3 DNA reads TGCAGCGGGGGACGGTGGAACACTGAAGCTTTCTTT. It codes for CSGGRWNTEAFF.

This chain uses TRBV4-1 with TRBJ2-5; 7 bases map to TRBD1. V shed 0 bases, J shed 4 bases, and the junction held 5 bases outside the gene matches. This CDR3 has 15 amino acids. From germline, CDR1 is MGHRA and CDR2 YSYEKL. CDR3 sequence (DNA): TGCGCCAGCAGCCAAGATGCAGGGGGAAGAGAGACCCAGTACTTC. Its translation: CASSQDAGGRETQYF.

The chain has TRBV11-2 and TRBJ1-4; D gene unclear. V lost 1 base, J lost 2 bases, and 11 bases lay in between. The germline CDR1 and CDR2 sequences are SGHAT and FQNNGV. This CDR3 spans 16 amino acids. CDR3 sequence reads: CASSLVGGGTNEKLFF. The CDR3 DNA follows: TGTGCCAGCAGCTTAGTTGGTGGAGGGACTAATGAAAAACTGTTTTTT.

This clone showed up just once. The CDR3, as DNA: TGTGCCTGGAGTGCAGACGGGGGCTACGAGCAGTACTTC. This codes for CAWSADGGYEQYF. V and J are TRBV30 and TRBJ2-7; the D gene is possibly TRBD2 (6 bases). V was shortened by 1 base and J by 3 bases, with 10 bases between the two germline ends. Germline V gene sequence: CDR1 GTSNPN, CDR2 SVGIG (reference sequence). This CDR3 has 13 amino acids.

The chain employs TRBV10-1 and TRBJ2-3, with a weak D call TRBD1 (7 bases). V was pared by 6 bases and J by 1 base, with 14 bases between. The CDR3 is 15 residues long. Germline V gives CDR1 WNHNN, CDR2 SYGVQD (reference sequence). The CDR3 DNA is TGCGCCAGCAGGGCCAGGGGGGCACGCACAGATACGCAGTATTTT. Translated: CASRARGARTDTQYF.

This clone was seen a single time. The chain carries TRBV19 and TRBJ1-5; D remains unclear. The CDR3 length is 13 residues. Germline assignment: CDR1 LNHDA and CDR2 SQIVND (reference sequence). The germline V and J ends were trimmed by 3 bases and 6 bases, with 9 bases remaining between them. CDR3 bases: TGTGCCAGTAGTATTCAAGACGGTCAGCCCCAGCATTTT. Protein product: CASSIQDGQPQHF.

The genes are TRBV7-2 and TRBJ2-3; 8 bases line up with TRBD2. CDR1 SGHTA and CDR2 FQGNSA come from the germline V gene. V lost 0 bases, J lost 1 base, and 0 bases stayed unmatched. CDR3 length equals 15 residues. CDR3 residues: CASSLARGGTDTQYF. In DNA, the CDR3 is TGTGCCAGCAGCTTAGCGCGGGGGGGCACAGATACGCAGTATTTT.